What follows are 13 T cell receptor beta chains derived from one specimen sequenced in a study of vaccination and CD4 T cells after COVID-19. No antigen is known for these receptors. Treatment meaning: approximately 11-day PBMC culture with coronavirus spike peptide pools or control peptides (ViraFEST assay). CD4+ T cells that had been cultured provided DNA sequenced with the Oncomine TCR Beta short-read assay. TCRdb re-called the PCR reads through MiXCR, storing one row per CDR3 protein. In the table there are around 18,000 distinct CDR3 sequences, around two fifths of which are singletons. Input material: CD4+ T cells from blood, cultured in vitro. The origin of the receptors is a human donor who had recovered from COVID-19.

This clonotype turned up a few times. In DNA form, the CDR3 reads TGTGCCATCAGTGACCCGGACCTCCAGGTCACCGGGGAGCTGTTTTTT. Residues: CAISDPDLQVTGELFF. The genes are TRBV10-3 and TRBJ2-2; D is unresolved. The CDR3 totals 16 residues. Trimming shortened V by 3 bases and J by 4 bases, and 15 bases separated the two germline ends. The germline V gene has CDR1 ENHRY and CDR2 SYGVKD.

This clonotype was found a few times. This sequence joins TRBV6-2 or TRBV6-3 and TRBJ1-3; maybe TRBD1 (5 bases). V lost 4 bases to trimming and J lost 0 bases, with 16 bases between them. Germline CDR1 reads MNHEY; CDR2 reads SVGEGT. There are 17 residues in the CDR3. The CDR3 reads CASSSYRNPTSGNTIYF. For the CDR3, the DNA is TGTGCCAGCAGTTCATACAGGAATCCTACCTCTGGAAACACCATATATTTT.

The rearrangement joins TRBV24-1 to TRBJ2-1; D perhaps matches TRBD2 (6 bases). Germline V gene sequence: CDR1 KGHDR, CDR2 SFDVKD. Deletions cut 2 bases from V and 9 bases from J, with 16 bases between. The CDR3 extends over 15 amino acids. The CDR3 protein is CATSDSRDSLSEQFF. The CDR3 nucleotides are TGTGCCACCAGTGATTCCCGGGACTCTCTTAGTGAGCAGTTCTTC.

This chain links TRBV15 with TRBJ2-1, with 10 bases aligning to TRBD2. V was pared by 0 bases and J by 4 bases, with 9 bases of the junction left unmatched. Germline V CDR1 and CDR2: LNHNV, YYDKDF (reference sequence). This CDR3 has 18 residues. CDR3 DNA: TGTGCCACCAGCAGAGATCGGCGGACTAGCGGTGCGTACAATGAGCAGTTCTTC. Translation gives CATSRDRRTSGAYNEQFF.

The rearrangement joins TRBV19 to TRBJ2-7; D ambiguous. This CDR3 spans 15 amino acids. CDR1 is LNHDA and CDR2 is SQIVND in the germline V gene (reference sequence). V was clipped by 3 bases and J by 2 bases, with 14 bases between them. The CDR3 region has the DNA TGTGCCAGTAGTATCTCCGGTTTCGCTACCTACGAGCAGTACTTC. This translates into CASSISGFATYEQYF.

Turning to this clonotype: Germline and junction disagree at one end, which may indicate a read error. This rearrangement joins TRBV20-1 to TRBJ2-5; D perhaps matches TRBD2 (5 bases). Germline V gene data show CDR1 as DFQATT and CDR2 as SNEGSKA (reference sequence). The CDR3 spans 12 residues. CDR3 sequence: CSARGLAETQYF. The CDR3 bases are TGCAGTGCGAGAGGTCTAGCCGAGACCCAGTACTTC.

This chain joins TRBV6-1 and TRBJ2-2; D is possibly TRBD1 or TRBD2 (5 bases each). Germline CDR1 is MNHNS and CDR2 is SASEGT. V was pared by 10 bases and J by 6 bases, with 18 bases between. This CDR3 comprises 14 residues. CDR3 region: CATTPGTGSGELFF. CDR3 coding DNA: TGTGCCACCACACCGGGGACCGGCTCCGGGGAGCTGTTTTTT.

The rearrangement uses TRBV6-5 and TRBJ1-5; the D gene is possibly TRBD1 (5 bases). Germline assignment: CDR1 MNHEY and CDR2 SVGAGI. Trimming shortened V by 2 bases and J by 3 bases, and 8 bases separated the two germline ends. The CDR3 is made up of 14 amino acids. CDR3 residues: CASSYARDNQPQHF. Here the CDR3 DNA reads TGTGCCAGCAGTTACGCCAGGGACAATCAGCCCCAGCATTTT.

The CDR3 nucleotides read TGTGCCAGCAGTTTGGGGGGGGCTGCCCCCTATCAGCCCCAGCATTTT. The encoded protein is CASSLGGAAPYQPQHF. This sequence joins TRBV28 and TRBJ1-5, with TRBD1 as a possible D gene (6 bases). The V end lost 3 bases, the J end lost 5 bases, and 17 bases lay between the germline ends. The CDR3 loop spans 16 amino acids. The germline CDR1 and CDR2 sequences are MDHEN and SYDVKM.

This clonotype was detected a few times. The J gene is TRBJ1-1, the V gene TRBV27, with D possibly being TRBD1 (5 bases). The CDR3 loop spans 14 amino acids. Germline V gene sequence: CDR1 MNHEY, CDR2 SMNVEV (reference sequence). V was cut by 1 base and J by 6 bases, with 12 bases left in between. CDR3 amino acids: CASSLYRGGAEAFF. The CDR3 DNA sequence: TGTGCCAGCAGTTTATATAGGGGTGGGGCTGAAGCTTTCTTT.

This chain links TRBV7-2 with TRBJ2-2; 7 bases match TRBD1. V lost 2 bases, J lost 1 base, and 10 bases stayed unmatched. The germline CDR1 and CDR2 sequences are SGHTA and FQGNSA. The CDR3 loop spans 18 amino acids. CDR3 region: CASSLSAVTGRNTGELFF. Written as DNA, the CDR3 is TGTGCCAGCAGCTTATCGGCGGTGACAGGGCGGAACACCGGGGAGCTGTTTTTT.

The chain carries TRBV20-1 and TRBJ1-2; tentatively, D is TRBD1 (5 bases). The CDR3 is 12 amino acids. Per the germline V gene, CDR1 is DFQATT and CDR2 is SNEGSKA (reference sequence). Trimming shortened V by 3 bases and J by 8 bases, and 13 bases separated the two germline ends. Here the CDR3 reads CSARWGLEGYTF. CDR3 nucleotides: TGCAGTGCTAGGTGGGGACTCGAGGGCTACACCTTC.

In its sample, this clonotype was seen a few times. V is TRBV27 and J is TRBJ1-1; unclear D gene. Germline CDR1 and CDR2: MNHEY and SMNVEV (reference sequence). Trimming took 6 bases from V and 0 from J, leaving 8 bases between them. The CDR3 covers 13 residues. CDR3 nucleotide sequence: TGTGCCAGCAGATCATGGGTGAACACTGAAGCTTTCTTT. It encodes CASRSWVNTEAFF.